This TCR beta chain comes out of a study of blood T cell repertoires in COVID-19. Looked up from germline, CDR1 is SGHRS and CDR2 is YFSETQ. V gave up 4 bases and J gave up 1 base; unmatched junction bases: 0. CDR3 length: 13 amino acids. Assay used: immunoSEQ multiplex PCR; TCRdb lists only in-frame clones, some missing. The sample lists 150,000 to 200,000 clones, roughly nine tenths occurring once. The material sequenced was peripheral blood. The receptor comes from a woman aged 80 or over in a cohort sampled during active or convalescent COVID-19. The gene calls are TRBV5-1 and TRBJ2-3, with TRBD1 matching 7 bases. CDR3 coding DNA: TGCGCCAGCAGCGGACAGGGCACAGATACGCAGTATTTT. Protein: CASSGQGTDTQYF.